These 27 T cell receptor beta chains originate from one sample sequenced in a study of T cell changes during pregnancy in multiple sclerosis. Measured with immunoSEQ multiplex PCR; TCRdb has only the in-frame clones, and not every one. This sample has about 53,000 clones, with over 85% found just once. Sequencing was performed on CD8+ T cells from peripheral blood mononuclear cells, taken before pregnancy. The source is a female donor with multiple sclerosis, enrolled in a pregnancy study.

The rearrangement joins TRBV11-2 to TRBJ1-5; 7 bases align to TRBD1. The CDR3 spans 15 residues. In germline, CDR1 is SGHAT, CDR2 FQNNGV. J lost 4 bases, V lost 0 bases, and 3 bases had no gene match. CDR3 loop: CASSLERQGNQPQHF. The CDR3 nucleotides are TGTGCCAGCAGCTTAGAGAGACAGGGAAATCAGCCCCAGCATTTT.

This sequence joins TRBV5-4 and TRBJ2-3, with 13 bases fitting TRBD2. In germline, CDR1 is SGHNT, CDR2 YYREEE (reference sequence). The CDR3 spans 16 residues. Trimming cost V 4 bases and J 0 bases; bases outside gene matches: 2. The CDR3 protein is CASSTGLAGSTDTQYF. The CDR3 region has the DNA TGTGCCAGCAGCACGGGACTAGCGGGAAGCACAGATACGCAGTATTTT.

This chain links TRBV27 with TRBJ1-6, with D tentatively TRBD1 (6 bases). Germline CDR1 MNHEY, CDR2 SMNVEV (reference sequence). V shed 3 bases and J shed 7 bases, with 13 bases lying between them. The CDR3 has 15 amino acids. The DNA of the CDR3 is TGTGCCAGCAGTTTCTCCGGGCAGGGGAATTCACCCCTCCACTTT. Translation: CASSFSGQGNSPLHF.

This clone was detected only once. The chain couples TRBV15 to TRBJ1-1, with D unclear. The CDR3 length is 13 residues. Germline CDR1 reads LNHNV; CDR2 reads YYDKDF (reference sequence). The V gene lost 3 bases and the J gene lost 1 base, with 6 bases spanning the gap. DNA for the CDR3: TGTGCCACCAGCAGCTTCGGGAACACTGAAGCTTTCTTT. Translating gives CATSSFGNTEAFF.

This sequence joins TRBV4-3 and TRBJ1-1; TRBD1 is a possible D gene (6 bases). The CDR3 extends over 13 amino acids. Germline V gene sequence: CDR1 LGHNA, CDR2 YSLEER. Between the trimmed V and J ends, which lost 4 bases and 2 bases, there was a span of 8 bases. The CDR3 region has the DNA TGCGCCAGCAGCCCGACAGGTAACACTGAAGCTTTCTTT. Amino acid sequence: CASSPTGNTEAFF.

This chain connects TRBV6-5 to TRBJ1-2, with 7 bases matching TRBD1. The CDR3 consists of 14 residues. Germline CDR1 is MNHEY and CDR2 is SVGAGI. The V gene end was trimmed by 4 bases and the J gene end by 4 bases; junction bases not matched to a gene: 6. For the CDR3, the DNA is TGTGCCAGCAGTTCCCAGGGGGAGTTCTATGGCTACACCTTC. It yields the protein CASSSQGEFYGYTF.

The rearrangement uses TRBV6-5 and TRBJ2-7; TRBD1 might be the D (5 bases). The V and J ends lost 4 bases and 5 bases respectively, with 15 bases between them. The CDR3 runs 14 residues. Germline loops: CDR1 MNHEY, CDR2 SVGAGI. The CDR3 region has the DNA TGTGCCAGCAGTTTAGCCAGGGTGAGCGACGAGCAGTACTTC. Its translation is CASSLARVSDEQYF.

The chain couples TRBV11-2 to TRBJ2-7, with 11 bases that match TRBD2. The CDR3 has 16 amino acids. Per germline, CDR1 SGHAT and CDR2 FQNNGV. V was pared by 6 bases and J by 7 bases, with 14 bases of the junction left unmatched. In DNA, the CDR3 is TGTGCCAGCAGATACGGACTAGCGGGCTCTCTCTGGGAGCAGTACTTC. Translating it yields CASRYGLAGSLWEQYF. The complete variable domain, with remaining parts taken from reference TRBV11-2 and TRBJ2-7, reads EAGVAQSPRYKIIEKRQSVAFWCNPISGHATLYWYQQILGQGPKLLIQFQNNGVVDDSQLPKDRFSAERLKGVDSTLKIQPAKLEDSAVYLCASRYGLAGSLWEQYFGPGTRLTVT.

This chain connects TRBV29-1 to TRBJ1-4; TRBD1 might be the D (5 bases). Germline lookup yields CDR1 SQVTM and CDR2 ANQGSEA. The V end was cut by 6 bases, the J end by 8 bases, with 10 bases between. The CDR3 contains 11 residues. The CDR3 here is CSVAGGEKLFF. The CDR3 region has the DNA TGCAGCGTAGCGGGGGGGGAAAAACTGTTTTTT.

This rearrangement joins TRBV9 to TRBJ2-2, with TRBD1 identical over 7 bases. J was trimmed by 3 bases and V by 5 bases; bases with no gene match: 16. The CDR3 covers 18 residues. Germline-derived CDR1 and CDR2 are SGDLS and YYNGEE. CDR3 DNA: TGTGCCAGCAGAGAGGAGACAGGGTCATTGGTGGACACCGGGGAGCTGTTTTTT. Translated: CASREETGSLVDTGELFF.

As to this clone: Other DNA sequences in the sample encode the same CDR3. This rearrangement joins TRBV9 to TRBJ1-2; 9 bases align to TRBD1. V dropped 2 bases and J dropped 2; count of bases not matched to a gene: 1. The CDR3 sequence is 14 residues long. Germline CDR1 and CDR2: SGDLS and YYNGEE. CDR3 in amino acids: CASSVGTGNYGYTF. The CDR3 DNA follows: TGTGCCAGCAGCGTTGGGACAGGGAACTATGGCTACACCTTC.

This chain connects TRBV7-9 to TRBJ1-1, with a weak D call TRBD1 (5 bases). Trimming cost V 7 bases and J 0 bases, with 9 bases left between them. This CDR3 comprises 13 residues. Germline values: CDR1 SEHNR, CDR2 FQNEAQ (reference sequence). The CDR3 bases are TGTGCCAGCATTAGGGGTATGAACACTGAAGCTTTCTTT. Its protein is CASIRGMNTEAFF.

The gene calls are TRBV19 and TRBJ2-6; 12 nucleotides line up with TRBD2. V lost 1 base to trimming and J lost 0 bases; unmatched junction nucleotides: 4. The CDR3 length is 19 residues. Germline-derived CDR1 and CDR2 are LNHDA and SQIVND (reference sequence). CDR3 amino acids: CASSIGTSGALSGANVLTF. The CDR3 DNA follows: TGTGCCAGTAGTATAGGGACTAGCGGGGCCCTCTCTGGGGCCAACGTCCTGACTTTC.

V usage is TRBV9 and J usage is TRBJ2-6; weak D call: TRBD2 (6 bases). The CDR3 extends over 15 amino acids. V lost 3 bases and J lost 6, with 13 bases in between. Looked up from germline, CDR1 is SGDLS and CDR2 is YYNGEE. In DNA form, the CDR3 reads TGTGCCAGCAGCGCAACCGGGAGCAAGGCCAACGTCCTGACTTTC. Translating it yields CASSATGSKANVLTF.

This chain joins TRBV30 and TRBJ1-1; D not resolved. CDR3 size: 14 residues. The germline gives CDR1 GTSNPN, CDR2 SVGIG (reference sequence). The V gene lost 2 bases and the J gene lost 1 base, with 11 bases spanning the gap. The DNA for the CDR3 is TGTGCCTGGAGTACCCCCGGGGAGAACACTGAAGCTTTCTTT. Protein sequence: CAWSTPGENTEAFF.

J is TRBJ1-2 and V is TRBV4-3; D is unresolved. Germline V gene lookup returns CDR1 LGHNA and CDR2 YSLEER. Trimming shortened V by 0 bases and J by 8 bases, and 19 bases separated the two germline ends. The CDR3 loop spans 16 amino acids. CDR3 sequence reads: CASSQDSSGAAGGYTF. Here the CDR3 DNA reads TGCGCCAGCAGCCAAGATAGTTCGGGAGCCGCGGGCGGCTACACCTTC.

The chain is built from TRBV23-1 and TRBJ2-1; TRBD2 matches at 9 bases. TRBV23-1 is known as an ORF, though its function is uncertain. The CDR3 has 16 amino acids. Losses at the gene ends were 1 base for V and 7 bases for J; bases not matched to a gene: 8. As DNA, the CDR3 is TGCGCCAGCAGTCAATACCCCCTAGCGGGGAGGAATGAGCAGTTCTTC. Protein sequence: CASSQYPLAGRNEQFF.

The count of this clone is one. The CDR3 DNA follows: TGTGCCAGCAGTTTCCATGACGGGAACTATGGCTACACCTTC. Its protein is CASSFHDGNYGYTF. The chain has TRBV27 and TRBJ1-2; D ambiguous. The V gene lost 3 bases and the J gene lost 2 bases, with 10 bases spanning the gap. The CDR3 is 14 residues long. Germline loops: CDR1 MNHEY, CDR2 SMNVEV (reference sequence).

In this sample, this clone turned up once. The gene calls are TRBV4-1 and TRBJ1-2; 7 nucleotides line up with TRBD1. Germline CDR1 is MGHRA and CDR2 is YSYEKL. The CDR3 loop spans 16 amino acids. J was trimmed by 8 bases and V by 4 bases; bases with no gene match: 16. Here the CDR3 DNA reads TGCGCCAGCAGCCCCCCCGCAGGGGGGACAAAAGAGGGCTACACCTTC. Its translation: CASSPPAGGTKEGYTF.

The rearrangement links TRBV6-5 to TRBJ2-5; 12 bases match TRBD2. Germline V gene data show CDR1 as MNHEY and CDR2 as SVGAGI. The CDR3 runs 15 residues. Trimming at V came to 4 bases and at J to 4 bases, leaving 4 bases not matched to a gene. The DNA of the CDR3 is TGTGCCAGCAGTTTGTCTAGCGGGGGGGGAGAGACCCAGTACTTC. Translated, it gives CASSLSSGGGETQYF.

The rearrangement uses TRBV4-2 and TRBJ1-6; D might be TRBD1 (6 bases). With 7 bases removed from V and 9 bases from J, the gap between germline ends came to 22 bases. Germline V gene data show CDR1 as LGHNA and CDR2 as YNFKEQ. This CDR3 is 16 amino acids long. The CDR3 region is CASTLSRGGGISPLHF. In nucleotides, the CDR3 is TGTGCCAGCACCTTATCGCGAGGGGGAGGGATTTCACCCCTCCACTTT.

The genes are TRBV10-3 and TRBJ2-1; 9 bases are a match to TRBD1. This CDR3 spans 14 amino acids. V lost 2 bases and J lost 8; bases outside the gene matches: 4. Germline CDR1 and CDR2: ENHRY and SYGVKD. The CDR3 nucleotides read TGTGCCATCAGTGAGGGGGGACAGGGTTATGAGCAGTTCTTC. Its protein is CAISEGGQGYEQFF.

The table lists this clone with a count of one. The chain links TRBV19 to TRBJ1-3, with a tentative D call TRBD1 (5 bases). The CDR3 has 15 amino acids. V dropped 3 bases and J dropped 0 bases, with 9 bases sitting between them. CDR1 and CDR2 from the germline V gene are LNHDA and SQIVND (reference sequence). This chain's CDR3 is CASSMGQFSGNTIYF. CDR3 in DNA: TGTGCCAGTAGTATGGGGCAGTTCTCTGGAAACACCATATATTTT.

CDR3 coding DNA: TGTGCCAGCAGCCTCGCCGAGACAGGGAAAGAAGGCTACACCTTC. This translates into CASSLAETGKEGYTF. V and J are TRBV14 and TRBJ1-2; 7 bases line up with TRBD1. The length of the CDR3 is 15 residues. The V gene end was trimmed by 4 bases and the J gene end by 8 bases; junction bases not matched to a gene: 13. CDR1 SGHDN and CDR2 FVKESK come from the germline V gene.

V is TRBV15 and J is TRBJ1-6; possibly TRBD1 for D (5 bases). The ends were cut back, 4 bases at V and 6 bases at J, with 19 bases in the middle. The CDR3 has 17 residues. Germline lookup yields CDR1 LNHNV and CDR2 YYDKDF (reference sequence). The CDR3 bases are TGTGCCACCAGCATCACGACCAAGACAGCGACTAATTCACCCCTCCACTTT. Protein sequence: CATSITTKTATNSPLHF.

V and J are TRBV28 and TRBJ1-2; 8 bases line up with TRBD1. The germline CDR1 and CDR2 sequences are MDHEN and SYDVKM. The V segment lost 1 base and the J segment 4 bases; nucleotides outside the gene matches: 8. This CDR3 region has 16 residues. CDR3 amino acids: CASSLYMAGGGYGYTF. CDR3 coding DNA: TGTGCCAGCAGTTTATACATGGCAGGGGGCGGCTATGGCTACACCTTC.

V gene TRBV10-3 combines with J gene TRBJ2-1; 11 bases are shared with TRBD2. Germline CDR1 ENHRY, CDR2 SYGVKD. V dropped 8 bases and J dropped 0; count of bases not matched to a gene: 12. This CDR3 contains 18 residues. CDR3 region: CAISLLAGGTSSYNEQFF. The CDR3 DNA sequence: TGTGCCATCTCTCTCCTAGCGGGGGGTACCAGCTCCTACAATGAGCAGTTCTTC.